The rows below give T cell receptor beta chains drawn from one sample of a study of blood T cell repertoires in COVID-19. Assay used: immunoSEQ multiplex PCR; TCRdb lists only in-frame clones, some missing. The sample comprises 200,000 to 250,000 clones, 80% to 90% of which are singletons, and around 0.97% rests with the top ten. The sample consisted of peripheral blood. These receptors were taken from a man between 35 and 55 years old with acute or convalescent COVID-19. The CDR3 runs from the conserved cysteine through the conserved F or W. D genes are given only for firm matches. Clone size, where shown, is once, few, many, or a class for clones that have expanded.

d_gene	j_gene	abundance	v_gene	CDR3aa	CDR3nt
TRBD2	TRBJ2-1	-	TRBV5-8	CASSRSGGNDNEQFF	TGTGCCAGCAGCCGGAGCGGGGGGAATGACAATGAGCAGTTCTTC
-	TRBJ1-1	-	TRBV28	CVSSGVTEAFF	TGTGTCAGCTCGGGGGTAACTGAAGCTTTCTTT
TRBD1	TRBJ2-5	-	TRBV4-3	CASSPGTGGLETQYF	TGCGCCAGCAGCCCGGGGACAGGGGGATTAGAGACCCAGTACTTC
-	TRBJ1-4	once	TRBV19	CASGAGINEKLFF	TGTGCCAGTGGGGCAGGAATCAATGAAAAACTGTTTTTT
-	TRBJ1-2	few	TRBV7-8	CASSLRVSDGYTF	TGTGCCAGCAGCCTCAGGGTATCTGATGGCTACACCTTC
TRBD1	TRBJ1-5	-	TRBV27	CASSPRTGLGQPQHF	TGTGCCAGCAGTCCCCGGACAGGGTTGGGGCAGCCCCAGCATTTT
-	TRBJ2-1	-	TRBV5-8	CASSLVRAYEQFF	TGTGCCAGCAGCTTGGTCAGGGCCTATGAGCAGTTCTTC
TRBD1	TRBJ2-7	-	TRBV18	CASSPGPGQGYEQYF	TGTGCCAGCTCACCAGGTCCGGGACAGGGCTACGAGCAGTACTTC
TRBD2	TRBJ2-5	-	TRBV27	CASSLGTSGGTRQETQYF	TGTGCCAGCAGTTTAGGGACTAGCGGGGGGACGCGCCAAGAGACCCAGTACTTC
TRBD1	TRBJ1-4	-	TRBV7-9	CASLRGTGEKLFF	TGTGCCAGCCTCCGGGGGACAGGTGAAAAACTGTTTTTT
TRBD2	TRBJ2-2	-	TRBV30	CAWREFSAGGLTGELFF	TGTGCCTGGAGAGAATTTTCCGCGGGGGGGTTAACCGGGGAGCTGTTTTTT
-	TRBJ1-1	-	TRBV5-1	CASSLEARSTEAFF	TGCGCCAGCAGCTTGGAAGCAAGGAGCACTGAAGCTTTCTTT
-	TRBJ2-5	-	TRBV3-1/TRBV3-2	CASSSWRETQYF	TGTGCCAGCAGCTCCTGGAGGGAGACCCAGTACTTC
-	TRBJ2-2	few	TRBV3-1/TRBV3-2	CASSTSLNTGELFF	TGTGCCAGCAGTACTAGCCTAAACACCGGGGAGCTGTTTTTT
-	TRBJ2-1	-	TRBV7-6	CASSYAPAANEQFF	TGTGCCAGCAGCTACGCTCCAGCGGCCAATGAGCAGTTCTTC
-	TRBJ1-2	once	TRBV7-9	CASSLIRNYGYTF	TGTGCCAGCAGCTTAATCAGAAACTATGGCTACACCTTC
-	TRBJ2-1	-	TRBV24-1	CATSDPGLKANNEQFF	TGTGCCACCAGTGATCCAGGATTAAAGGCTAACAATGAGCAGTTCTTC
-	TRBJ1-6	-	TRBV18	CASSPGGNQSPLHF	TGTGCCAGCTCACCGGGAGGGAATCAGTCACCCCTCCACTTT